The next 11 T cell receptor beta chains were all read from a single sample in a study of human T cells and chemical hapten exposure. Time point of the sample: patch test 2, 6 weeks after DPC sensitization. The sample's treatment: therapeutic diphenylcyclopropenone sensitization with weekly scalp DPC. TCRdb itself ran the RACE reads through MiXCR, one entry per CDR3 protein. The sample has fewer than 80,000 distinct CDR3 sequences, 10% seen once; the top ten hold around 6.8%. Sample: whole blood, taken in connection with sensitization to the hapten diphenylcyclopropenone (DPC). The source of these receptors is a woman in her 50s with alopecia areata. Some clones in this sample may be carry-over from other donors' samples.

V usage is TRBV27 and J usage is TRBJ2-7, with 13 positions matching TRBD2. Germline V CDR1 and CDR2: MNHEY, SMNVEV (reference sequence). With V trimmed by 5 bases and J by 9 bases, 10 bases remained unmatched. The CDR3 is made up of 15 amino acids. Here the CDR3 DNA reads TGTGCCAGCAGTCCGGGACTAGCGGGGAGTTCCGGGCAGTACTTC. It specifies CASSPGLAGSSGQYF.

Many counts were recorded for this clonotype. V and J are TRBV4-2 and TRBJ2-7, with 9 nucleotides matching TRBD2. The CDR3 runs to 15 residues. Trimming took 0 bases from V and 4 from J; bases not matched to a gene: 4. The germline V gene encodes CDR1 LGHNA and CDR2 YNFKEQ. The CDR3 region has the DNA TGTGCCAGCAGCCAAGATCCTAGCGGGGAGTACGAGCAGTACTTC. This translates into CASSQDPSGEYEQYF.

This clonotype was recorded a few times. At one end, the junction sequence differs from germline, possibly due to a read error. The chain couples TRBV11-1 to TRBJ2-1; D may be TRBD2 (5 bases). Looked up from germline, CDR1 is SGHAT and CDR2 is FQDESV (reference sequence). This CDR3 has 11 residues. The CDR3 DNA sequence: TGCGCCAGCAGCATGGACTATGAGCAGTTCTTC. Its translation: CASSMDYEQFF.

The rearrangement joins TRBV7-6 to TRBJ1-2, with 7 bases fitting TRBD1. Per the germline V gene, CDR1 is SGHVS and CDR2 is FNYEAQ. The CDR3 is 14 residues long. The V segment lost 4 bases and the J segment 5 bases; nucleotides outside the gene matches: 7. As DNA, the CDR3 is TGTGCCAGCAGCTCAAAGGGACAGCCGTATGGCTACACCTTC. Its protein is CASSSKGQPYGYTF.

This clonotype was seen more than once but under ten times. The chain recombines TRBV6-2 or TRBV6-3 with TRBJ2-7; D uncertain. The CDR3 is 15 amino acids. CDR1 and CDR2 from the germline V gene are MNHEY and SVGEGT. The germline V and J ends were trimmed by 5 bases and 0 bases, with 14 bases remaining between them. The CDR3 DNA reads as TGTGCCAGCAGTACCGGGCCAATTTTCTCCTACGAGCAGTACTTC. It translates to CASSTGPIFSYEQYF.

The V gene is TRBV29-1, the J gene TRBJ2-7; D is perhaps TRBD2 (6 bases). Germline V gene lookup returns CDR1 SQVTM and CDR2 ANQGSEA. The CDR3 sequence is 12 residues long. The germline V and J ends were trimmed by 4 bases and 2 bases, with 9 bases remaining between them. CDR3: CSVGSGPYEQYF. The CDR3 bases are TGCAGCGTTGGTAGCGGACCCTACGAGCAGTACTTC.

There are many counts of this clonotype. The V and J genes are TRBV29-1 and TRBJ2-1, with D perhaps matching TRBD1 (5 bases). The CDR3 covers 14 residues. Germline lookup yields CDR1 SQVTM and CDR2 ANQGSEA. The V and J ends lost 5 bases and 12 bases respectively, with 23 bases between them. CDR3 sequence reads: CSVILQGKKRGQFF. In DNA, the CDR3 is TGCAGCGTTATTTTGCAGGGAAAAAAAAGGGGGCAGTTCTTC.

This clonotype was seen more than once but under ten times. The V call is TRBV18, the J call TRBJ1-4, with no clear D. Looked up from germline, CDR1 is KGHSH and CDR2 is LQKENI. The CDR3 has 16 residues. V was shortened by 6 bases and J by 0 bases, with 14 bases between the two germline ends. This CDR3 reads CASSPQAPATNEKLFF. The DNA for the CDR3 is TGTGCCAGCTCTCCGCAGGCCCCCGCAACTAATGAAAAACTGTTTTTT.

Ten or more counts support this clonotype. The chain employs TRBV12-3 or TRBV12-4 and TRBJ1-1, with a possible D match to TRBD1 (5 bases). The CDR3 is made up of 11 amino acids. Trimming removed 6 bases at V and 7 bases at J, with 9 bases between. The CDR3 bases are TGTGCCAGCAGCCCAGGGAATGAAGCTTTCTTT. It specifies CASSPGNEAFF.

This clonotype occurred a few times. This sequence joins TRBV20-1 and TRBJ2-5; maybe TRBD2 (6 bases). The CDR3 runs 12 residues. Trimming took 5 bases from V and 3 from J, leaving 10 bases between them. Germline V gives CDR1 DFQATT, CDR2 SNEGSKA (reference sequence). The CDR3: CSARLVEETQYF. As DNA, the CDR3 is TGCAGTGCTCGACTAGTCGAAGAGACCCAGTACTTC.

This clonotype was seen at least ten times. The chain is built from TRBV29-1 and TRBJ1-2; TRBD1 might be the D (5 bases). The CDR3 sequence is 12 residues long. Germline CDR1 SQVTM, CDR2 ANQGSEA. The ends were cut back, 4 bases at V and 6 bases at J, with 12 bases in the middle. The chain's CDR3 is CSVGSRADGYTF. CDR3 bases: TGCAGCGTTGGGAGCAGGGCTGATGGCTACACCTTC. The variable domain in full, with the rest retrieved from reference TRBV29-1 and TRBJ1-2, is SAVISQKPSRDICQRGTSLTIQCQVDSQVTMMFWYRQQPGQSLTLIATANQGSEATYESGFVIDKFPISRPNLTFSTLTVSNMSPEDSSIYLCSVGSRADGYTFGSGTRLTVV.